The 18 T cell receptor beta chains below come from one sample, sequenced in a study of cytomegalovirus exposure and HLA in healthy donors. The PCR made use of 60 Vbeta and 13 Jbeta primers. Sequencing used immunoSEQ multiplex PCR; TCRdb keeps in-frame clones, though not all of them. The sample has fewer than 250,000 clones; 60% to 80% are singletons. The sample consisted of PBMCs. The receptors come from a male donor in good health and CMV-seronegative.

The V gene is TRBV9, the J gene TRBJ2-1, with 8 bases identical to TRBD2. CDR3 length: 16 amino acids. The trim removed 3 bases at V and 8 bases at J, leaving 13 bases unmatched. CDR1 and CDR2 from the germline V gene are SGDLS and YYNGEE. CDR3 nucleotides: TGTGCCAGCAGCGCAACCGGGACTAGAGTCCCGGATGAGCAGTTCTTC. It is translated as CASSATGTRVPDEQFF.

The CDR3 region has the DNA TGTGCCACCGGGTCGGTCCCCTCTAACTATGGCTACACCTTC. Translating gives CATGSVPSNYGYTF. The chain uses TRBV28 and TRBJ1-2; D gene unclear. The CDR3 is 14 residues long. Trimming cost V 10 bases and J 0 bases, with 15 bases left between them. The germline V gene encodes CDR1 MDHEN and CDR2 SYDVKM.

This clone was seen a single time. As DNA, the CDR3 is TGTGCCAGCAGTGAAGGAGCGGGAAGGCAGTATTTT. Translation gives CASSEGAGRQYF. The V call is TRBV2, the J call TRBJ2-3; 7 bases align to TRBD2. Germline CDR1 and CDR2: SNHLY and FYNNEI. The CDR3 is 12 amino acids. After removal of 1 base from V and 11 bases from J, the junction contained 3 bases not matched to a gene.

V gene TRBV10-3 combines with J gene TRBJ2-7; maybe TRBD1 (6 bases). There are 12 residues in the CDR3. Looked up from germline, CDR1 is ENHRY and CDR2 is SYGVKD. V lost 10 bases to trimming and J lost 7 bases, with 17 bases between them. The CDR3, as DNA: TGTGCCACTAGATCAGGGGCCAAAGAGCAGTACTTC. Translation: CATRSGAKEQYF.

The rearrangement links TRBV29-1 to TRBJ2-7; TRBD2 is a possible D gene (6 bases). From germline, CDR1 is SQVTM and CDR2 ANQGSEA. The CDR3 loop spans 14 amino acids. Trimming removed 5 bases at V and 1 base at J, with 15 bases between. This CDR3 is CSVPAGTWSYEQYF. DNA for the CDR3: TGCAGCGTTCCGGCCGGGACTTGGTCCTACGAGCAGTACTTC.

V gene TRBV19 combines with J gene TRBJ1-4; D might be TRBD1 (5 bases). Germline values: CDR1 LNHDA, CDR2 SQIVND (reference sequence). The ends were cut back, 7 bases at V and 4 bases at J, with 16 bases in the middle. CDR3 size: 15 residues. CDR3 in DNA: TGTGCCAGTACCTCTGACAGTTACTATAATGAAAAACTGTTTTTT. It codes for CASTSDSYYNEKLFF. The whole variable domain, filled in from reference TRBV19 and TRBJ1-4, reads DGGITQSPKYLFRKEGQNVTLSCEQNLNHDAMYWYRQDPGQGLRLIYYSQIVNDFQKGDIAEGYSVSREKKESFPLTVTSAQKNPTAFYLCASTSDSYYNEKLFFGSGTQLSVL.

V is TRBV15 and J is TRBJ2-7; possible D gene TRBD2, 6 bases. This CDR3 contains 15 residues. CDR1 and CDR2 from the germline V gene are LNHNV and YYDKDF (reference sequence). V shed 1 base and J shed 1 base, with 11 bases lying between them. CDR3 coding DNA: TGTGCCACCAGCAGAGTGGAGGGTTCGTCCTACGAGCAGTACTTC. Residues: CATSRVEGSSYEQYF.

The chain employs TRBV7-9 and TRBJ1-2, with a possible D match to TRBD1 (5 bases). V was shortened by 3 bases and J by 8 bases, with 19 bases between the two germline ends. The CDR3 is 15 amino acids. Germline lookup yields CDR1 SEHNR and CDR2 FQNEAQ (reference sequence). CDR3 DNA sequence: TGTGCCAGCAGCTTGAGTAGGAGGGGCGTTAGGGGCTACACCTTC. It is translated as CASSLSRRGVRGYTF.

This chain connects TRBV18 to TRBJ1-2; possible D gene TRBD1, 5 bases. The CDR3 consists of 14 residues. Germline loops: CDR1 KGHSH, CDR2 LQKENI. Trimming pared 3 bases from V and 3 bases from J, leaving 11 bases between. CDR3 residues: CASSPILGDYGYTF. For the CDR3, the DNA is TGTGCCAGCTCACCGATCTTAGGGGACTATGGCTACACCTTC. The full variable domain, completed using reference TRBV18 and TRBJ1-2, is NAGVMQNPRHLVRRRGQEARLRCSPMKGHSHVYWYRQLPEEGLKFMVYLQKENIIDESGMPKERFSAEFPKEGPSILRIQQVVRGDSAAYFCASSPILGDYGYTFGSGTRLTVV.

This sequence joins TRBV19 and TRBJ2-2, with a weak D call TRBD1 (5 bases). The CDR3 totals 15 residues. V was cut by 7 bases and J by 4 bases, with 16 bases left in between. The germline gives CDR1 LNHDA, CDR2 SQIVND (reference sequence). The CDR3 coding sequence is TGTGCCAGTACCTCCCTAGTCCAGGGCACCGGGGAGCTGTTTTTT. Its translation is CASTSLVQGTGELFF.

The V gene is TRBV28, the J gene TRBJ1-5; 9 bases are shared with TRBD1. V lost 6 bases, J lost 2 bases, and 5 bases stayed unmatched. The V gene's germline CDR1 is MDHEN and CDR2 SYDVKM. The CDR3 is 15 residues long. CDR3 protein: CASRPGQGRNQPQHF. The CDR3, as DNA: TGTGCCAGCAGGCCGGGACAGGGACGCAATCAGCCCCAGCATTTT.

This chain links TRBV6-1 with TRBJ1-2; a weak D match, TRBD1 (6 bases). Trimming left V 6 bases short and J 8 bases short, with 13 bases between. The CDR3 is 12 residues long. Germline V gene sequence: CDR1 MNHNS, CDR2 SASEGT. The CDR3 spells CASRSYRVGYTF. The CDR3 region has the DNA TGTGCCAGCAGGTCCTACAGGGTGGGCTACACCTTC.

The sample holds a few counts of this clone. The chain couples TRBV9 to TRBJ2-2; the D gene is possibly TRBD1 (5 bases). Per the germline V gene, CDR1 is SGDLS and CDR2 is YYNGEE. V lost 3 bases, J lost 6 bases, and 9 bases lay in between. The CDR3 extends over 13 amino acids. CDR3 nucleotides: TGTGCCAGCAGCGCCCGACAGCCCGGGGAGCTGTTTTTT. Its protein is CASSARQPGELFF.

V is TRBV10-3 and J is TRBJ2-5; D is possibly TRBD1 (6 bases). CDR1 and CDR2 from the germline V gene are ENHRY and SYGVKD. The CDR3 runs 15 residues. Trimming took off 6 bases at V and 2 bases at J, with 16 bases between the two ends. As DNA, the CDR3 is TGTGCCATCAGCGAACCCAGAGGGGGACAAGAGACCCAGTACTTC. Its protein is CAISEPRGGQETQYF.

This sequence joins TRBV6-4 and TRBJ2-1; D unresolved. The germline V gene has CDR1 MRHNA and CDR2 SNTAGT. V was trimmed by 2 bases and J by 11 bases, leaving 13 bases between them. This CDR3 spans 13 amino acids. CDR3 DNA: TGTGCCAGCAGTGACCATCTGGCGGAGAAGCAGTTCTTC. Protein sequence: CASSDHLAEKQFF.

This chain links TRBV19 with TRBJ2-5, with D possibly being TRBD1 (6 bases). The CDR3 totals 13 residues. Trimming removed 3 bases from V and 5 bases from J, with 10 bases in between. Germline CDR1 is LNHDA and CDR2 is SQIVND (reference sequence). CDR3 nucleotide sequence: TGTGCCAGTAGTATCGGGACAAGGGAGACCCAGTACTTC. This gives the protein CASSIGTRETQYF.

The CDR3 reads CASTGTINNYGYTF. DNA for the CDR3: TGTGCCTCTACCGGGACAATTAATAACTATGGCTACACCTTC. The V call is TRBV30, the J call TRBJ1-2; maybe TRBD1 (6 bases). The CDR3 has 14 amino acids. The germline CDR1 and CDR2 sequences are GTSNPN and SVGIG (reference sequence). V was shortened by 7 bases and J by 1 base, with 16 bases between the two germline ends.

The V call is TRBV5-1, the J call TRBJ2-1; maybe TRBD2 (6 bases). V lost 0 bases, J lost 2 bases, and 9 bases lay in between. Germline CDR1 is SGHRS and CDR2 is YFSETQ. The CDR3 is 15 amino acids. This CDR3 is CASSLAGSTYNEQFF. In DNA form, the CDR3 reads TGCGCCAGCAGCTTGGCCGGGAGTACCTACAATGAGCAGTTCTTC.